Following are 24 T cell receptor beta chains from one sample sequenced in a study of T cell changes during pregnancy in multiple sclerosis. TCRdb keeps only in-frame clones here, not all; method: immunoSEQ multiplex PCR. The sample shows about 20,000 clones, about nine tenths of them seen only once. The specimen was CD8+ T cells from peripheral blood mononuclear cells, collected after pregnancy. These receptors all come from a female donor in good health, enrolled as a control in a pregnancy study.

The chain couples TRBV7-9 to TRBJ1-1; 7 nucleotides agree with TRBD1. V was clipped by 5 bases and J by 3 bases; unmatched bases: 9. The CDR3 is 15 residues long. Germline values: CDR1 SEHNR, CDR2 FQNEAQ (reference sequence). DNA of the CDR3: TGTGCCAGCAGCCAGACAGGGCAAACTGACACTGAAGCTTTCTTT. It yields the protein CASSQTGQTDTEAFF. Full variable domain (rest looked up from reference TRBV7-9 and TRBJ1-1): DTGVSQNPRHKITKRGQNVTFRCDPISEHNRLYWYRQTLGQGPEFLTYFQNEAQLEKSRLLSDRFSAERPKGSFSTLEIQRTEQGDSAMYLCASSQTGQTDTEAFFGQGTRLTVV.

J is TRBJ2-7 and V is TRBV4-1; D is possibly TRBD2 (6 bases). This CDR3 contains 13 residues. V lost 6 bases, J lost 5 bases, and 14 bases lay in between. Germline assignment: CDR1 MGHRA and CDR2 YSYEKL. The DNA for the CDR3 is TGCGCCAGCAGTCTTGGCGGGGCGGACGAGCAGTACTTC. Its protein product is CASSLGGADEQYF.

The chain joins TRBV29-1 to TRBJ1-2, with D possibly TRBD1 on 6 matching bases. Germline values: CDR1 SQVTM, CDR2 ANQGSEA. V lost 6 bases to trimming and J lost 8 bases, with 19 bases between them. The CDR3 extends over 13 amino acids. CDR3 sequence (DNA): TGCAGCGTAGACAGACAAGGACAGCCGGGCTACACCTTC. Translation: CSVDRQGQPGYTF.

The CDR3 here is CASSMGSGYNEQFF. DNA for the CDR3: TGTGCCAGTAGTATGGGTAGCGGATACAATGAGCAGTTCTTC. The rearrangement joins TRBV19 to TRBJ2-1; perhaps TRBD2 as D (6 bases). The germline gives CDR1 LNHDA, CDR2 SQIVND (reference sequence). CDR3 length: 14 amino acids. V shed 3 bases and J shed 4 bases, with 10 bases lying between them.

Turning to this clone: The junction departs from the called germline gene at one end, perhaps through a read error. This chain joins TRBV5-6 and TRBJ2-7; D perhaps matches TRBD2 (5 bases). The CDR3 spans 11 residues. The germline CDR1 and CDR2 sequences are SGHDT and YYEEEE. CDR3 sequence: CASSSGLSHHF. As DNA, the CDR3 is TGTGCCAGCAGCTCCGGACTTAGCCACCACTTC. Together with reference TRBV5-6 and TRBJ2-7, the CDR3 gives the full variable domain: DAGVTQSPTHLIKTRGQQVTLRCSPKSGHDTVSWYQQALGQGPQFIFQYYEEEERQRGNFPDRFSGHQFPNYSSELNVNALLLGDSALYLCASSSGLSHHFGPGTRLTVT.

The chain uses TRBV27 and TRBJ2-1; no clear D gene. Trimming shortened V by 7 bases and J by 0 bases, and 13 bases separated the two germline ends. There are 15 residues in the CDR3. In germline, CDR1 is MNHEY, CDR2 SMNVEV (reference sequence). Written as DNA, the CDR3 is TGTGCCAGCATGTTATCTTCGAGCTCCTACAATGAGCAGTTCTTC. The encoded protein is CASMLSSSSYNEQFF.

In its sample, this clone was seen a few times. The V call is TRBV7-9, the J call TRBJ2-1, with TRBD2 matching 10 bases. The germline CDR1 and CDR2 sequences are SEHNR and FQNEAQ (reference sequence). The CDR3 extends over 13 amino acids. V lost 6 bases, J lost 8 bases, and 4 bases stayed unmatched. The DNA for the CDR3 is TGTGCCAGCAGTCGAAGCGGGAGGGATGAGCAGTTCTTC. It yields the protein CASSRSGRDEQFF.

The gene calls are TRBV27 and TRBJ2-7; 7 positions agree with TRBD1. The CDR3 totals 13 residues. The ends lost 4 bases at V and 3 bases at J; junction bases unmatched: 3. Germline CDR1 and CDR2: MNHEY and SMNVEV (reference sequence). CDR3: CASSSGQSYEQYF. The CDR3 DNA follows: TGTGCCAGCAGTTCGGGACAGAGCTACGAGCAGTACTTC.

The CDR3 here is CASSRSQGSEQYF. For the CDR3, the DNA is TGCGCCAGCAGCCGGAGCCAGGGGAGCGAGCAGTACTTC. The chain carries TRBV4-1 and TRBJ2-7; D perhaps matches TRBD1 (6 bases). The CDR3 is 13 amino acids. V was trimmed by 4 bases and J by 6 bases, leaving 13 bases between them. CDR1 is MGHRA and CDR2 is YSYEKL in the germline V gene.

J is TRBJ2-1 and V is TRBV27, with a possible D match to TRBD2 (5 bases). Trimming pared 3 bases from V and 9 bases from J, leaving 18 bases between. This CDR3 has 15 residues. CDR1 is MNHEY and CDR2 is SMNVEV in the germline V gene (reference sequence). In nucleotides, the CDR3 is TGTGCCAGCAGTTTTTTCGGGATAGGCTCGGGTGAGCAGTTCTTC. Residues: CASSFFGIGSGEQFF.

Note on this clone: An end of the junction differs from the germline gene, which may be a read error. Here the CDR3 DNA reads TGTGCCAGCAGCCGGATACTAGCGGGAGGGTCGGACCGGGGAGCTGTTTTT. Translating it yields CASSRILAGGSDRGAVF. The chain employs TRBV5-6 and TRBJ2-2; the match to TRBD2 covers 13 bases. This CDR3 has 17 residues. Germline CDR1 reads SGHDT; CDR2 reads YYEEEE.

The chain links TRBV5-3 to TRBJ2-3; the D is unclear. TRBV5-3 is an ORF; its function is uncertain. The CDR3 totals 16 residues. Trimming removed 0 bases from V and 2 bases from J, with 13 bases in between. The CDR3 reads CARSLGVATYTDTQYF. The DNA of the CDR3 is TGTGCCAGAAGCTTGGGAGTAGCAACGTACACAGATACGCAGTATTTT.

The chain carries TRBV25-1 and TRBJ2-1; D may be TRBD1 (6 bases). With 8 bases removed from V and 9 bases from J, the gap between germline ends came to 11 bases. Germline V CDR1 and CDR2: MGHDK, SYGVNS. This CDR3 is 11 amino acids long. The CDR3 reads CASCRGTEQFF. In DNA form, the CDR3 reads TGTGCCAGCTGCAGGGGAACTGAGCAGTTCTTC.

The chain combines TRBV30 with TRBJ2-7; possibly TRBD1 for D (5 bases). The germline V and J ends were trimmed by 2 bases and 6 bases, with 11 bases remaining between them. From germline, CDR1 is GTSNPN and CDR2 SVGIG (reference sequence). The CDR3 loop spans 12 amino acids. CDR3 loop: CAWSMGPGEQYF. For the CDR3, the DNA is TGTGCCTGGAGTATGGGGCCGGGCGAGCAGTACTTC.

Only a few counts were recorded for this clone. This rearrangement joins TRBV7-9 to TRBJ1-2; 7 bases agree with TRBD1. CDR1 SEHNR and CDR2 FQNEAQ come from the germline V gene (reference sequence). The CDR3 extends over 14 amino acids. The V and J ends lost 1 base and 6 bases, in that order; junction bases with no gene match: 5. The CDR3 bases are TGTGCCAGCAGCTTAGTAGCTACAGGGGATGGCTACACCTTC. Its protein product is CASSLVATGDGYTF. Variable domain in full (rest from reference TRBV7-9 and TRBJ1-2): DTGVSQNPRHKITKRGQNVTFRCDPISEHNRLYWYRQTLGQGPEFLTYFQNEAQLEKSRLLSDRFSAERPKGSFSTLEIQRTEQGDSAMYLCASSLVATGDGYTFGSGTRLTVV.

This chain connects TRBV7-9 to TRBJ1-2, with TRBD1 identical over 7 bases. The germline V gene has CDR1 SEHNR and CDR2 FQNEAQ (reference sequence). Trimming at V came to 5 bases and at J to 0 bases, leaving 12 bases not matched to a gene. The CDR3 totals 17 residues. CDR3 loop: CASSIPTRDSSNYGYTF. In nucleotides, the CDR3 is TGTGCCAGCAGCATTCCCACCCGGGACAGCTCTAACTATGGCTACACCTTC.

Note on this clone: At one boundary the junction diverges from the germline segment, which might be a read error. This rearrangement joins TRBV11-3 to TRBJ2-2; 8 nucleotides line up with TRBD1. Germline lookup yields CDR1 SGHNT and CDR2 YENEEA. CDR3 size: 15 residues. CDR3 sequence reads: CASSLAQGDTGELFF. The CDR3, as DNA: TGTGCCAGCAGCTTAGCACAGGGGGACACCGGGGAACTGTTTTTT.

The CDR3 sequence is CASSNRDGELNNEQFF. The CDR3 coding sequence is TGCGCCAGCAGCAACAGGGACGGGGAATTAAACAATGAGCAGTTCTTC. The rearrangement joins TRBV5-1 to TRBJ2-1; the D gene is possibly TRBD1 (6 bases). This CDR3 is built from 16 residues. CDR1 is SGHRS and CDR2 is YFSETQ in the germline V gene. V was clipped by 4 bases and J by 5 bases, with 19 bases between them.

This clone is labeled as medium-sized. The chain joins TRBV13 to TRBJ2-5; TRBD2 aligns across 8 bases. Germline loops: CDR1 PRHDT, CDR2 FYEKMQ (reference sequence). V gave up 0 bases and J gave up 5 bases; unmatched junction bases: 8. The CDR3 extends over 16 amino acids. The CDR3 sequence is CASSLGRSGKAETQYF. DNA for the CDR3: TGTGCCAGCAGCTTAGGCCGTAGCGGGAAGGCGGAGACCCAGTACTTC. Combining the CDR3 with reference TRBV13 and TRBJ2-5 gives the whole variable domain AAGVIQSPRHLIKEKRETATLKCYPIPRHDTVYWYQQGPGQDPQFLISFYEKMQSDKGSIPDRFSAQQFSDYHSELNMSSLELGDSALYFCASSLGRSGKAETQYFGPGTRLLVL.

V is TRBV2 and J is TRBJ1-5; 10 positions agree with TRBD1. Germline V gene sequence: CDR1 SNHLY, CDR2 FYNNEI. Losses at the gene ends were 11 bases for V and 6 bases for J; bases not matched to a gene: 13. The CDR3 consists of 15 residues. The CDR3 sequence is CAVQDRGEMSQPQHF. The DNA of the CDR3 is TGTGCCGTCCAGGACAGGGGGGAAATGAGTCAGCCCCAGCATTTT. The variable domain in full, with the rest retrieved from reference TRBV2 and TRBJ1-5, is EPEVTQTPSHQVTQMGQEVILRCVPISNHLYFYWYRQILGQKVEFLVSFYNNEISEKSEIFDDQFSVERPDGSNFTLKIRSTKLEDSAMYFCAVQDRGEMSQPQHFGDGTRLSIL.

The genes are TRBV4-1 and TRBJ2-7; 8 bases are a match to TRBD2. Trimming cost V 0 bases and J 2 bases; bases outside gene matches: 9. Germline V gives CDR1 MGHRA, CDR2 YSYEKL. CDR3 length equals 17 residues. The CDR3 DNA reads TGCGCCAGCAGCCAAGATACCCCGGGACTAGTTCCCTACGAGCAGTACTTC. This codes for CASSQDTPGLVPYEQYF.

In its sample, this clone was seen once. This rearrangement joins TRBV6-6 to TRBJ2-7; TRBD2 matches 7 bases. J lost 5 bases, V lost 6 bases, and 10 bases had no gene match. Per the germline V gene, CDR1 is MNHNY and CDR2 is SVGAGI (reference sequence). This CDR3 is built from 14 residues. This CDR3 is CASRIGGGPNEQYF. The CDR3 DNA is TGTGCCAGCAGGATTGGCGGGGGACCCAACGAGCAGTACTTC.

The chain uses TRBV4-3 and TRBJ2-6, with D tentatively TRBD2 (5 bases). Germline V CDR1 and CDR2: LGHNA, YSLEER. The CDR3 has 16 residues. V lost 3 bases to trimming and J lost 0 bases, with 9 bases between them. The CDR3 DNA follows: TGCGCCAGCAGCCATAGTCGGGACTCTGGGGCCAACGTCCTGACTTTC. Amino acids: CASSHSRDSGANVLTF.

The genes are TRBV28 and TRBJ1-2, with 10 positions matching TRBD1. The germline V gene has CDR1 MDHEN and CDR2 SYDVKM. The V segment lost 5 bases and the J segment 4 bases; nucleotides outside the gene matches: 19. The CDR3 loop spans 19 amino acids. The CDR3 here is CASSPNAGTGALLGYGYTF. In nucleotides, the CDR3 is TGTGCCAGCAGTCCTAACGCTGGGACAGGGGCGCTACTGGGCTATGGCTACACCTTC.